Listed below are T cell receptor beta chains from one sample, sequenced in a study of blood T cells in healthy people across ages. TCRdb fed the 5' RACE reads into MiXCR, producing one record per CDR3 protein. The sample shows about 690,000 distinct CDR3 sequences, around 43% of them seen only once. The material sequenced was blood. These receptors originate from a man older than 75 in good health. Both conserved end residues are part of each CDR3. A D gene is named only where the DNA matches it firmly. Size is stated for part of the rows, as once, few or many counts, or as a class when the clone is expanded.

abundance: many
j_gene: TRBJ2-7
d_gene: .
v_gene: TRBV4-3
CDR3aa: CASSQDSRTASYEQYF
CDR3nt: TGCGCCAGCAGCCAAGATAGTAGGACAGCGAGCTACGAGCAGTACTTC

abundance: few
j_gene: TRBJ1-1
d_gene: .
v_gene: TRBV29-1
CDR3aa: CSARTSHLNTEAFF
CDR3nt: TGCAGCGCCCGTACTAGTCATCTGAACACTGAAGCTTTCTTT

abundance: few
j_gene: TRBJ1-5
d_gene: TRBD1
v_gene: TRBV2
CDR3aa: CASSSLTGNQPQHF
CDR3nt: TGTGCCAGCAGTTCATTGACAGGGAATCAGCCCCAGCATTTT

abundance: .
j_gene: TRBJ2-3
d_gene: TRBD2
v_gene: TRBV2
CDR3aa: CASSPGLAGGHTQYF
CDR3nt: TGTGCCAGCAGTCCTGGACTAGCGGGAGGCCATACGCAGTATTTT

abundance: .
j_gene: TRBJ2-2
d_gene: .
v_gene: TRBV4-1
CDR3aa: CASSPQRTPNTGELFF
CDR3nt: TGCGCCAGCAGCCCCCAGCGTACACCGAACACCGGGGAGCTGTTTTTT

abundance: .
j_gene: TRBJ2-3
d_gene: TRBD1
v_gene: TRBV7-2
CDR3aa: CAGSLGQGFGTDTQYF
CDR3nt: TGTGCCGGCAGCTTAGGACAGGGTTTTGGCACAGATACGCAGTATTTT

abundance: few
j_gene: TRBJ2-1
d_gene: TRBD2
v_gene: TRBV6-2/TRBV6-3
CDR3aa: CASSYSSGRDEQFF
CDR3nt: TGTGCCAGCAGTTACTCAAGCGGGAGGGATGAGCAGTTCTTC

abundance: .
j_gene: TRBJ2-1
d_gene: .
v_gene: TRBV5-8
CDR3aa: CASPDRIWRKFF
CDR3nt: TGTGCCAGCCCCGACCGTATTTGGAGAAAGTTCTTC

abundance: many
j_gene: TRBJ2-7
d_gene: TRBD2
v_gene: TRBV10-3
CDR3aa: CAINLGRGAIYEQYF
CDR3nt: TGTGCCATCAACCTCGGGAGGGGGGCGATCTACGAGCAGTACTTC

abundance: few
j_gene: TRBJ2-3
d_gene: .
v_gene: TRBV28
CDR3aa: CASLGTVTDTQYF
CDR3nt: TGTGCCAGTCTCGGGACTGTCACAGATACGCAGTATTTT

abundance: .
j_gene: TRBJ2-1
d_gene: .
v_gene: TRBV9
CDR3aa: CASSAGGLTGETQFF
CDR3nt: TGTGCCAGCAGCGCAGGAGGGTTAACGGGGGAGACCCAGTTCTTC

abundance: .
j_gene: TRBJ1-5
d_gene: .
v_gene: TRBV6-2/TRBV6-3
CDR3aa: CASSLRGFNQPQHF
CDR3nt: TGTGCCAGCAGTTTAAGGGGGTTCAATCAGCCCCAGCATTTT

abundance: .
j_gene: TRBJ1-1
d_gene: .
v_gene: TRBV29-1
CDR3aa: CSVDTLQGATEAFF
CDR3nt: TGCAGCGTTGATACCCTACAGGGAGCCACTGAAGCTTTCTTT

abundance: .
j_gene: TRBJ2-3
d_gene: TRBD2
v_gene: TRBV10-3
CDR3aa: CAISESDLGLADPTDTQYF
CDR3nt: TGTGCCATCAGTGAGTCCGATTTGGGCCTAGCGGATCCCACAGATACGCAGTATTTT

abundance: many
j_gene: TRBJ2-7
d_gene: TRBD1
v_gene: TRBV6-5
CDR3aa: CASSYGDRGTYEQYF
CDR3nt: TGTGCCAGCAGTTACGGGGACAGGGGAACCTACGAGCAGTACTTC

abundance: many
j_gene: TRBJ2-3
d_gene: .
v_gene: TRBV29-1
CDR3aa: CSVELGQFSTDTQYF
CDR3nt: TGCAGCGTTGAACTCGGACAGTTTAGCACAGATACGCAGTATTTT

abundance: few
j_gene: TRBJ2-5
d_gene: TRBD1
v_gene: TRBV6-2/TRBV6-3
CDR3aa: CASNGQVSGTQYF
CDR3nt: TGTGCCAGCAATGGACAGGTCTCGGGGACCCAGTACTTC

abundance: once
j_gene: TRBJ1-1
d_gene: .
v_gene: TRBV4-3
CDR3aa: CASSQQGSKTEAFF
CDR3nt: TGCGCCAGCAGCCAACAGGGCAGTAAAACTGAAGCTTTCTTT

abundance: .
j_gene: TRBJ2-7
d_gene: TRBD1
v_gene: TRBV28
CDR3aa: CASSFPTGGYEQYF
CDR3nt: TGTGCCAGCAGTTTCCCGACAGGGGGCTACGAGCAGTACTTC

abundance: .
j_gene: TRBJ2-3
d_gene: .
v_gene: TRBV20-1
CDR3aa: CSATRDRGDTQYF
CDR3nt: TGCAGTGCTACAAGGGACCGGGGAGATACGCAGTATTTT

abundance: .
j_gene: TRBJ2-1
d_gene: TRBD2
v_gene: TRBV9
CDR3aa: CASSPGLAYNEQFF
CDR3nt: TGTGCCAGCAGCCCCGGACTAGCCTACAATGAGCAGTTCTTC

abundance: .
j_gene: TRBJ2-1
d_gene: TRBD2
v_gene: TRBV20-1
CDR3aa: CSARAEKGLAGVNERFF
CDR3nt: TGCAGTGCTAGGGCAGAGAAGGGACTAGCGGGAGTCAATGAGCGGTTCTTC

abundance: few
j_gene: TRBJ2-7
d_gene: TRBD1
v_gene: TRBV24-1
CDR3aa: CATSDPGQVPAPQYF
CDR3nt: TGTGCCACCAGTGACCCGGGACAGGTACCCGCTCCCCAGTACTTC

abundance: many
j_gene: TRBJ2-7
d_gene: TRBD1
v_gene: TRBV27
CDR3aa: CASSFLGQGPYEQYF
CDR3nt: TGTGCCAGCAGTTTCTTGGGACAGGGTCCCTACGAGCAGTACTTC

abundance: few
j_gene: TRBJ2-3
d_gene: .
v_gene: TRBV7-2
CDR3aa: CASSSREVTDTQYF
CDR3nt: TGTGCCAGCAGCTCAAGGGAGGTCACAGATACGCAGTATTTT

abundance: .
j_gene: TRBJ2-2
d_gene: .
v_gene: TRBV28
CDR3aa: CASSIYTGELFF
CDR3nt: TGTGCCAGCAGTATCTACACCGGGGAGCTGTTTTTT

abundance: .
j_gene: TRBJ1-6
d_gene: .
v_gene: TRBV27
CDR3aa: CASTGVGRADSPLHF
CDR3nt: TGTGCCAGCACCGGGGTAGGCAGGGCAGACTCACCCCTCCACTTT

abundance: .
j_gene: TRBJ2-7
d_gene: TRBD1
v_gene: TRBV2
CDR3aa: CASYTDRGPNEQYF
CDR3nt: TGTGCCAGCTATACGGACAGGGGGCCCAACGAGCAGTACTTC

abundance: .
j_gene: TRBJ2-7
d_gene: .
v_gene: TRBV7-2
CDR3aa: CASSWPGPSSYEQYF
CDR3nt: TGTGCCAGCAGCTGGCCGGGTCCTAGCTCCTACGAGCAGTACTTC

abundance: .
j_gene: TRBJ1-2
d_gene: .
v_gene: TRBV4-2
CDR3aa: CASSFSTVPTDTQYGYTF
CDR3nt: TGTGCCAGCAGCTTTTCGACGGTCCCCACAGATACGCAGTATGGCTACACCTTC

abundance: .
j_gene: TRBJ2-3
d_gene: TRBD2
v_gene: TRBV3-1
CDR3aa: CASRTVGTSGTDTQYF
CDR3nt: TGTGCCAGCAGAACGGTCGGGACTAGCGGCACAGATACGCAGTATTTT